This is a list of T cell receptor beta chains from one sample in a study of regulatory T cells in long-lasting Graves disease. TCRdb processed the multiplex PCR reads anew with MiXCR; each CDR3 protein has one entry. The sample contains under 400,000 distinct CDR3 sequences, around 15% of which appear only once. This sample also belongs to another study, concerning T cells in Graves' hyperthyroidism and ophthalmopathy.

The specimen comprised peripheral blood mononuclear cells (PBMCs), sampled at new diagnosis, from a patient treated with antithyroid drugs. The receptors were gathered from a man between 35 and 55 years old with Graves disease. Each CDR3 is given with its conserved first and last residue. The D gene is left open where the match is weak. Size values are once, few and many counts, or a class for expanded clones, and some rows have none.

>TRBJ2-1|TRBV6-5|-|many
TGTGCCAGCAGTTACTCGGCTGGCGGGGCTTACAATGAGCAGTTCTTC
CASSYSAGGAYNEQFF
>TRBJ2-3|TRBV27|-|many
TGTGCCAGCAGTTCTCTGGATAGGACAGATACGCAGTATTTT
CASSSLDRTDTQYF
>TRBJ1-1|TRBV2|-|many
TGTGCCAGCAGTTATCTTGGGGGTATGAACACTGAAGCTTTCTTT
CASSYLGGMNTEAFF
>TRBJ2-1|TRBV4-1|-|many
TGCGCCAGCAGCCAAGAGGGGTTCAATGAGCAGTTCTTC
CASSQEGFNEQFF
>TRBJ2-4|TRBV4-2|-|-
TGTGCCAGCAGCCACCACGTGGGGGGCAAAAACATTCAGTACTTC
CASSHHVGGKNIQYF
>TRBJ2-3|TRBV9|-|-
TGTGCCAGCAGCGTAGGTCGGAGGGCAGCCTCCACAGATACGCAGTATTTT
CASSVGRRAASTDTQYF
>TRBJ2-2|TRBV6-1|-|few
TGTGCCAGCACCTCAATTGCTGGGGTGGACACCGGGGAGCTGTTTTTT
CASTSIAGVDTGELFF
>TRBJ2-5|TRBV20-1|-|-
TGCAGTGCTAGAGATGGGGGAGTAGCGGCGTACCAAGAGACCCAGTACTTC
CSARDGGVAAYQETQYF
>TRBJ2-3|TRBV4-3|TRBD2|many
TGCGCCAGCAGGAGCGGGGGGCGGGCAACAGATACGCAGTATTTT
CASRSGGRATDTQYF
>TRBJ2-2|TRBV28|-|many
TGTGCCAGCAGCCCAGGACTATTGAACACCGGGGAGCTGTTTTTT
CASSPGLLNTGELFF
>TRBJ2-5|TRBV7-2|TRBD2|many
TGTGCCAGCAGCAGGCGACTAGCGGGGGTTACCAGAGAGACCCAGTACTTC
CASSRRLAGVTRETQYF
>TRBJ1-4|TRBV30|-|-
TGTGCCTGGAGGGGACCCGCCCTTAGTGAAAAACTGTTTTTT
CAWRGPALSEKLFF
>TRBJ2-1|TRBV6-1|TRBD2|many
TGTGCCAGCAGACTTAGCGGGGGCAGTGAGCAGTTCTTC
CASRLSGGSEQFF
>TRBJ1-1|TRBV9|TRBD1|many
TGTGCCAGCAGCGCGACCGGGACAGGGGACACTGAAGCTTTCTTT
CASSATGTGDTEAFF
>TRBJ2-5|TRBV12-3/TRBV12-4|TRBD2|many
TGTGCCGCACGGCGGGGGGATGAAGAGACCCAGTACTTC
CAARRGDEETQYF
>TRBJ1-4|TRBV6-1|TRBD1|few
TGTGCCAGCAGTAGATTTAATCCGGGACAGGGCGGTACTACTAATGAAAAACTGTTTTTT
CASSRFNPGQGGTTNEKLFF
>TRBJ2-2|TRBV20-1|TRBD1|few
TGCAGTGCCAGCAATCCGGGACAGGGGATCACCGGGGAGCTGTTTTTT
CSASNPGQGITGELFF
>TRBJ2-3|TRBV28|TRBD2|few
TGTGCCAGCAATCCCACCCCCCTGACTCTAGCGGGGGCTAGCACAGATACGCAGTATTTT
CASNPTPLTLAGASTDTQYF
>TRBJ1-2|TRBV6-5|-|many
TGTGCCAGCAGTTACTCGATACCCACCGAGGGGGGCTACACCTTC
CASSYSIPTEGGYTF
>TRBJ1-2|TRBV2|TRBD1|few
TGTGCCAGCAGTGGGGACAGGGATGGCTACACCTTC
CASSGDRDGYTF
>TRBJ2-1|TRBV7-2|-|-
TGTGCCAGCAGCTTCAGGGTATCTGAGCAGTTCTTC
CASSFRVSEQFF
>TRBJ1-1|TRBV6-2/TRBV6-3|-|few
TGTGCCAGCAGTGACCGCCGAGCCGGGACCCCGGTAGGAGCTTTCTTT
CASSDRRAGTPVGAFF
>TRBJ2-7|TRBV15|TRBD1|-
TGTGCCACCAGCAAAGGACAGGCCCACGAGCAGTACTTC
CATSKGQAHEQYF
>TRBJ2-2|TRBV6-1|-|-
TGTGCCAGCACTTGGGGGCTGGGCGTGCTGTTTTTT
CASTWGLGVLFF
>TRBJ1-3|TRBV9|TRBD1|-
TGTGCCAGCAGCGACCAGGGGGTTGGAAACACCATATATTTT
CASSDQGVGNTIYF
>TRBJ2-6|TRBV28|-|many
TGTGCCAGCAGTTTATACAACTCTGGGGCCAACGTCCTGACTTTC
CASSLYNSGANVLTF
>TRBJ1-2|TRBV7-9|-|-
TGTGCCAGCAGCCCTAGGGACATGTCACGGGTCTATGGCTACACCTTC
CASSPRDMSRVYGYTF
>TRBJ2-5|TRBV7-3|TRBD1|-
TGTGCCAGCAGCAAGCAGGGGGTGGGGGAGACCCAGTACTTC
CASSKQGVGETQYF
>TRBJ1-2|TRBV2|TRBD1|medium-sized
TGTGCCAGCAGTGCGCCAGGGGGAACTCGGGGCTACACCTTC
CASSAPGGTRGYTF
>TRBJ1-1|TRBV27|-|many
TGTGCCAGCAGTTTATTCCAGGGTTGGAACACTGAAGCTTTCTTT
CASSLFQGWNTEAFF
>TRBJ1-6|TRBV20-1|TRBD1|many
TGCAGTGCTGCCCCTGTGACAGGGTATAATTCACCCCTCCACTTT
CSAAPVTGYNSPLHF
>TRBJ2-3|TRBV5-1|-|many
TGCGCCAGCAGCTTGGTACAGGGTGGCACAGATACGCAGTATTTT
CASSLVQGGTDTQYF
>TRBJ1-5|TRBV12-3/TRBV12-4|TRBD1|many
TGTGCCAGCAGTCCACGCCGGACAGGGGGCAATCAGCCCCAGCATTTT
CASSPRRTGGNQPQHF
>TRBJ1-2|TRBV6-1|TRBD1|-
TGTGCCAGCAGTACCCGGACAGGGTCATACTATGGCTACACCTTC
CASSTRTGSYYGYTF
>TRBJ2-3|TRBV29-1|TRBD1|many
TGCAGCGTTCTAAGGACAGGGGGCACAGATACGCAGTATTTT
CSVLRTGGTDTQYF
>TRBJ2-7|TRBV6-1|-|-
TGTGCCAGCAGGGAGGGGATTTCTACCTACGAGCAGTACTTC
CASREGISTYEQYF
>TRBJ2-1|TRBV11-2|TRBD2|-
TGTGCCAGCAACCGACTAGCGGGGGCGGGCTACAATGAGCAGTTCTTC
CASNRLAGAGYNEQFF
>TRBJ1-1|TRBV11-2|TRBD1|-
TGTGCCAGCAGCTCTAGGGGGGACAGGGAGAACACTGAAGCTTTCTTT
CASSSRGDRENTEAFF
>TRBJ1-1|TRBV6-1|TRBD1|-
TGTGCCAGCACCAGGAACACAGGGGCTGAGGAAGCTTTCTTT
CASTRNTGAEEAFF
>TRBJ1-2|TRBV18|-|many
TGTGCCAGCTCACCGGACCAACGGGCTATCTATGGCTACACCTTC
CASSPDQRAIYGYTF
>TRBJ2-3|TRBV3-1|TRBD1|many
TGTGCCAGCAGCGACAGGGCGAGCACAGATACGCAGTATTTT
CASSDRASTDTQYF
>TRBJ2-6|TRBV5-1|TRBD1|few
TGCGCCAGCAGCCTAGGACAGGGTCTGGTCGGCGGGGCCAACGTCCTGACTTTC
CASSLGQGLVGGANVLTF